The 23 T cell receptor beta chains below were found in one sample sequenced in a study of T cells in Graves' hyperthyroidism and ophthalmopathy. From RNA transcripts, TCR beta CDR3 regions were amplified. The TCR CDR3 was amplified in a first-round RT-PCR using the HTBI primer set. TCRdb ran MiXCR on the multiplex PCR reads and lists one entry per CDR3 protein. Of 270,000 or so distinct CDR3 sequences listed, roughly 15% are singletons. The sample consisted of blood. The receptor source for this set is a woman aged 50 to 65 with Graves' hyperthyroidism that later progressed to Graves' ophthalmopathy.

This clonotype was seen repeatedly, ten times or more. The V gene is TRBV28, the J gene TRBJ1-1; 7 nucleotides line up with TRBD1. Germline V gene lookup returns CDR1 MDHEN and CDR2 SYDVKM. The CDR3 loop spans 17 amino acids. V shed 4 bases, J shed 3 bases, and the junction held 14 bases outside the gene matches. The CDR3 here is CASSSPSRQGLHTEAFF. DNA of the CDR3: TGTGCCAGCAGTTCCCCCTCGAGACAGGGACTTCACACTGAAGCTTTCTTT.

This clonotype was detected ten times or more. The chain joins TRBV2 to TRBJ1-5, with TRBD1 as a possible D gene (6 bases). With 0 bases removed from V and 0 bases from J, the gap between germline ends came to 9 bases. This CDR3 has 16 residues. CDR1 and CDR2 from the germline V gene are SNHLY and FYNNEI. CDR3 DNA: TGTGCCAGCAGTGAAGCTCGCAGGGGTAGCAATCAGCCCCAGCATTTT. Protein sequence: CASSEARRGSNQPQHF.

The rearrangement joins TRBV20-1 to TRBJ2-1; 11 bases are shared with TRBD2. Germline values: CDR1 DFQATT, CDR2 SNEGSKA (reference sequence). V was clipped by 0 bases and J by 10 bases; unmatched bases: 11. This CDR3 has 16 residues. CDR3 residues: CSARDSRLAGGQEQFF. CDR3 bases: TGCAGTGCTAGAGATAGTCGGCTAGCGGGAGGTCAGGAGCAGTTCTTC.

This clonotype was observed at least ten times. The genes are TRBV18 and TRBJ2-1; D is possibly TRBD2 (5 bases). V dropped 4 bases and J dropped 7 bases, with 17 bases sitting between them. The germline gives CDR1 KGHSH, CDR2 LQKENI. This CDR3 is 15 amino acids long. The CDR3 DNA follows: TGTGCCAGCTCACTCCTAATCGGGGTGGGGAATGAGCAGTTCTTC. This sequence encodes CASSLLIGVGNEQFF.

The sample holds many counts of this clonotype. CDR3 nucleotide sequence: TGTGCCATCAGTGAGTTCCTAGGACTAGCGGGTTACGAGCAGTACTTC. Translating it yields CAISEFLGLAGYEQYF. The V and J genes are TRBV10-3 and TRBJ2-7; 11 nucleotides line up with TRBD2. This CDR3 spans 16 amino acids. In germline, CDR1 is ENHRY, CDR2 SYGVKD. Trimming removed 1 base from V and 4 bases from J; junction bases left unmatched: 6.

Many counts were recorded for this clonotype. This chain links TRBV7-9 with TRBJ1-1; no clear D gene. V was shortened by 5 bases and J by 4 bases, with 14 bases between the two germline ends. CDR1 is SEHNR, CDR2 FQNEAQ, per germline (reference sequence). CDR3 length equals 14 residues. The DNA for the CDR3 is TGTGCCAGCAGCGCCTCCAGGACGGCCACTGAAGCTTTCTTT. The encoded protein is CASSASRTATEAFF.

This clonotype occurred many times. The chain uses TRBV20-1 and TRBJ2-7; D gene uncertain. Trimming stripped 4 bases from V and 3 bases from J, with 16 bases between. In germline, CDR1 is DFQATT, CDR2 SNEGSKA (reference sequence). The CDR3 covers 14 residues. CDR3 in DNA: TGCAGTGCTAAACACAGTGGGCTCTTCTACGAGCAGTACTTC. Residues: CSAKHSGLFYEQYF.

This clonotype has a count of ten or more. The chain joins TRBV20-1 to TRBJ2-7; 9 bases line up with TRBD1. Germline CDR1 DFQATT, CDR2 SNEGSKA (reference sequence). The CDR3 has 15 residues. J was trimmed by 4 bases and V by 0 bases; bases with no gene match: 7. The CDR3 DNA reads as TGCAGTGCTAGAGATCCGGGACAGGGTAATTACGAGCAGTACTTC. This encodes CSARDPGQGNYEQYF.

This clonotype was found a few times. The rearrangement links TRBV20-1 to TRBJ2-7; 8 bases are shared with TRBD1. Germline CDR1 reads DFQATT; CDR2 reads SNEGSKA (reference sequence). This CDR3 contains 18 residues. V lost 0 bases and J lost 4; bases outside the gene matches: 17. The CDR3 loop reads CSARDPFKRTGPGYEQYF. Written as DNA, the CDR3 is TGCAGTGCTAGAGACCCTTTTAAGAGGACAGGGCCGGGATACGAGCAGTACTTC.

This clonotype was observed many times. The rearrangement joins TRBV5-1 to TRBJ2-2; no reliable D call. In germline, CDR1 is SGHRS, CDR2 YFSETQ. V was pared by 0 bases and J by 6 bases, with 12 bases between. CDR3 length: 15 residues. In DNA form, the CDR3 reads TGCGCCAGCAGCTTGGAGGCTTGGGCCGCCGGGGAGCTGTTTTTT. The encoded protein is CASSLEAWAAGELFF.

Ten or more counts support this clonotype. The rearrangement uses TRBV28 and TRBJ2-7; weak D call: TRBD1 (6 bases). The CDR3 consists of 13 residues. Between the trimmed V and J ends, which lost 8 bases and 2 bases, there was a span of 13 bases. Per germline, CDR1 MDHEN and CDR2 SYDVKM. For the CDR3, the DNA is TGTGCCAGCGGAAACAGGGCGACCTACGAGCAGTACTTC. Translated: CASGNRATYEQYF.

There are a few counts of this clonotype. The rearrangement joins TRBV29-1 to TRBJ1-3, with D uncertain. The ends were cut back, 7 bases at V and 1 base at J, with 14 bases in the middle. Germline values: CDR1 SQVTM, CDR2 ANQGSEA. The CDR3 totals 14 residues. CDR3 sequence reads: CSAAGFSSGNTIYF. CDR3 nucleotides: TGCAGCGCCGCGGGGTTTTCGTCTGGAAACACCATATATTTT.

This clonotype came up many times. The chain employs TRBV12-3 or TRBV12-4 and TRBJ1-3; maybe TRBD1 (6 bases). V lost 5 bases and J 2 bases, leaving 10 bases between the germline ends. This CDR3 has 14 residues. The CDR3 bases are TGTGCCAGCAGTCAACAGGGAGCTGGAAACACCATATATTTT. The encoded protein is CASSQQGAGNTIYF.

This rearrangement joins TRBV6-4 to TRBJ2-3, with D unresolved. Germline V gene data show CDR1 as MRHNA and CDR2 as SNTAGT. Trimming took 0 bases from V and 0 from J, leaving 13 bases between them. This CDR3 is built from 17 residues. Written as DNA, the CDR3 is TGTGCCAGCAGTGACTCGAGTAGGCCTTCGAGCACAGATACGCAGTATTTT. It translates to CASSDSSRPSSTDTQYF.

This clonotype was detected many times. The chain has TRBV12-3 or TRBV12-4 and TRBJ2-1; 13 nucleotides agree with TRBD2. With 4 bases clipped from V and 0 bases from J, the junction kept 6 bases outside the gene matches. The CDR3 is 18 residues long. CDR3 DNA sequence: TGTGCCAGCAGTTCACTAGCGGGAGGGCCCGTCTCCTACAATGAGCAGTTCTTC. It translates to CASSSLAGGPVSYNEQFF.

This clonotype has ten or more counts. This chain connects TRBV2 to TRBJ2-7; TRBD2 aligns across 9 bases. The V segment lost 4 bases and the J segment 7 bases; nucleotides outside the gene matches: 17. Germline CDR1 is SNHLY and CDR2 is FYNNEI. The CDR3 extends over 17 amino acids. In DNA, the CDR3 is TGTGCCAGCAGTGTGCAACAGGTCAGACTAGCGGCCTTGGAGCAGTACTTC. It specifies CASSVQQVRLAALEQYF.

V is TRBV7-9 and J is TRBJ2-2; 8 bases are a match to TRBD1. V gave up 2 bases and J gave up 5 bases; unmatched junction bases: 10. This CDR3 has 17 amino acids. Germline CDR1 and CDR2: SEHNR and FQNEAQ (reference sequence). CDR3 residues: CASSLRTGQGITGELFF. In nucleotides, the CDR3 is TGTGCCAGCAGCTTAAGGACCGGACAGGGTATAACCGGGGAGCTGTTTTTT.

This clonotype was seen only a few times. The V gene is TRBV20-1, the J gene TRBJ2-7, with 13 bases lining up with TRBD2. Per the germline V gene, CDR1 is DFQATT and CDR2 is SNEGSKA (reference sequence). The trim removed 5 bases at V and 4 bases at J, leaving 8 bases unmatched. The CDR3 loop spans 15 amino acids. The CDR3, as DNA: TGCAGTGCTCCAATATGGACTAGCGGGAGTTACGAGCAGTACTTC. Its translation is CSAPIWTSGSYEQYF.

This clonotype was picked up many times. The chain carries TRBV28 and TRBJ1-1, with TRBD1 identical over 8 bases. The length of the CDR3 is 15 residues. Germline CDR1 is MDHEN and CDR2 is SYDVKM. Trimming removed 5 bases from V and 0 bases from J; junction bases left unmatched: 5. The chain's CDR3 is CASSVSGGLNTEAFF. The CDR3 nucleotides read TGTGCCAGCAGTGTATCAGGGGGCCTGAACACTGAAGCTTTCTTT.

This clonotype was seen repeatedly, ten times or more. The V gene is TRBV20-1, the J gene TRBJ2-7; D perhaps matches TRBD2 (6 bases). The CDR3 extends over 15 amino acids. V was trimmed by 5 bases and J by 2 bases, leaving 19 bases between them. CDR1 and CDR2 (germline): DFQATT, SNEGSKA (reference sequence). CDR3 amino acids: CSAQSSTRVTYEQYF. In DNA, the CDR3 is TGCAGTGCTCAATCCTCGACTAGGGTAACCTACGAGCAGTACTTC.

J is TRBJ2-6 and V is TRBV20-1; D might be TRBD1 (5 bases). V was pared by 5 bases and J by 4 bases, with 12 bases between. The germline CDR1 and CDR2 sequences are DFQATT and SNEGSKA (reference sequence). The CDR3 spans 14 residues. The DNA for the CDR3 is TGCAGTGCTGCCACAGGTTCAGGGGCCAACGTCCTGACTTTC. Its translation: CSAATGSGANVLTF.

Points on this clonotype: A junction end diverges from the germline sequence, so it may reflect a read error. The CDR3 DNA is TGTGCCAGCAGCACCCCCGGGACACCGAGTGACTTC. Translated, it gives CASSTPGTPSDF. The V call is TRBV7-3, the J call TRBJ2-5, with D perhaps matching TRBD1 (6 bases). The CDR3 runs 12 residues. The germline V gene has CDR1 SGHTA and CDR2 FQGTGA.

This clonotype appeared many times. This sequence joins TRBV5-1 and TRBJ2-1; the match to TRBD1 covers 8 bases. V was pared by 6 bases and J by 3 bases, with 8 bases of the junction left unmatched. This CDR3 comprises 15 residues. Germline loops: CDR1 SGHRS, CDR2 YFSETQ. CDR3 DNA sequence: TGCGCCAGCACGTCAGGCGGGACAGGCTACAATGAGCAGTTCTTC. It encodes CASTSGGTGYNEQFF.